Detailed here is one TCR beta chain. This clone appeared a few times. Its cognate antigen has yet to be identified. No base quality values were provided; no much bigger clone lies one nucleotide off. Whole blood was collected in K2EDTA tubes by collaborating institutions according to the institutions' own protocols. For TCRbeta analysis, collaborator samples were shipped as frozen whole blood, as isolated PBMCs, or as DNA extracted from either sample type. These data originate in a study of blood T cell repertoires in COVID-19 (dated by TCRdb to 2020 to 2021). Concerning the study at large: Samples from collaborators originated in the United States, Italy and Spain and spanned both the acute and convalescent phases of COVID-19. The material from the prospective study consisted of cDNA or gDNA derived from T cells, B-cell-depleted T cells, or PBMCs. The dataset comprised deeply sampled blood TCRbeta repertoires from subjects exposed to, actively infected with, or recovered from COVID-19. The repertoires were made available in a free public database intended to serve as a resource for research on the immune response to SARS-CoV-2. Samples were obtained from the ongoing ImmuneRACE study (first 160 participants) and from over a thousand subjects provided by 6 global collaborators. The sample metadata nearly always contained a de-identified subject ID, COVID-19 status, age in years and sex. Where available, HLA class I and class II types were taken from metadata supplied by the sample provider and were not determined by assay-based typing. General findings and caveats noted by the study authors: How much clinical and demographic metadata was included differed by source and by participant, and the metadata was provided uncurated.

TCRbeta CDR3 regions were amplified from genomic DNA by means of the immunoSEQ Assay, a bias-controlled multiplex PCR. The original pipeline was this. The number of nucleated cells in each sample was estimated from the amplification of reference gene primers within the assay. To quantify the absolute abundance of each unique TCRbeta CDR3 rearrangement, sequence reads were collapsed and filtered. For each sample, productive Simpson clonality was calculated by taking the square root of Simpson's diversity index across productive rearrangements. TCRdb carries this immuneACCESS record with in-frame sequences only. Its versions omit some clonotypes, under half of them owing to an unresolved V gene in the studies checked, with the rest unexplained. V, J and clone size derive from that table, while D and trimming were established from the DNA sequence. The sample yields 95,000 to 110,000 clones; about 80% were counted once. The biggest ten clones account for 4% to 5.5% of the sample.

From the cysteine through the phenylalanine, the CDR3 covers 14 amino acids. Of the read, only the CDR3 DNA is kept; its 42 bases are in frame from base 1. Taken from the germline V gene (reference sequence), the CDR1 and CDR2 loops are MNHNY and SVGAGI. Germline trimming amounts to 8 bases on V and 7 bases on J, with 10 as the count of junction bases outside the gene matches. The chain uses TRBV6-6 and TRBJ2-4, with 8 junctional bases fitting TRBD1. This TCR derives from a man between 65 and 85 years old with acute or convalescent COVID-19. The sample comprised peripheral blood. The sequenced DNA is TGTGCCAGCCTGCCCAACGGACAGGGCAACATTCAGTACTTC. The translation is CASLPNGQGNIQYF.